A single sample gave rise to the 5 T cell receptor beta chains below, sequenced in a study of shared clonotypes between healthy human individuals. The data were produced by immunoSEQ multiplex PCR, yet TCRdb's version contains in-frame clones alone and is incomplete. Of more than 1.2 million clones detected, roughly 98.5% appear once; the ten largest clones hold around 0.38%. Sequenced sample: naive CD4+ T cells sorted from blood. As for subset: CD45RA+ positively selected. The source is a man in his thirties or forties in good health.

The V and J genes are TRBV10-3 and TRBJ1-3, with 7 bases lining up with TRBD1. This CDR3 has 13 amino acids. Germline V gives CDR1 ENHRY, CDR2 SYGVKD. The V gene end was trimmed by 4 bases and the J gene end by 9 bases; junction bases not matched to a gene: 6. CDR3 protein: CAISGDRDGTIYF. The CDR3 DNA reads TGTGCCATCAGTGGGGACAGAGATGGCACCATATATTTT.

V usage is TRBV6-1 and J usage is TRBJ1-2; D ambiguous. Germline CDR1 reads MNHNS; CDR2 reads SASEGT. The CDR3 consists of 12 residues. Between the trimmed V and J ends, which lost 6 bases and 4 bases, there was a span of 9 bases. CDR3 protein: CASRSATYGYTF. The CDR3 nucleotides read TGTGCCAGCAGATCCGCAACCTATGGCTACACCTTC.

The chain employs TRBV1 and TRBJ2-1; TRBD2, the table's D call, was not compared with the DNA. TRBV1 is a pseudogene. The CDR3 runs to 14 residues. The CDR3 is CTSSFGDSYNEQFF. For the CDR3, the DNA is TGCACCAGCAGCTTCGGGGACTCCTACAATGAGCAGTTCTTC.

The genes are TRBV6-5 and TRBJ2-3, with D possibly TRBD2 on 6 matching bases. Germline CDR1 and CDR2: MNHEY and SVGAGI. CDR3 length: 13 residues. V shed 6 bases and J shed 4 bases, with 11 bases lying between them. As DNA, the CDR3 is TGTGCCAGCAGGGACGGGAGCCCAGATACGCAGTATTTT. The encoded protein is CASRDGSPDTQYF.

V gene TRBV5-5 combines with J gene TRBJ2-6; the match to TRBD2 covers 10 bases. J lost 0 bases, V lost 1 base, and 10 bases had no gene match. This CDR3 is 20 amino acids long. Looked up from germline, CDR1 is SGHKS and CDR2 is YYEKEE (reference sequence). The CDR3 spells CASSLPPGTSVNSGANVLTF. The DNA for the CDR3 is TGTGCCAGCAGCTTGCCCCCCGGGACTAGCGTGAACTCTGGGGCCAACGTCCTGACTTTC.